This T cell receptor (beta chain) was retrieved from a study of T cell responses to AZD1222 COVID-19 vaccine. Study outcomes and limitations: Baseline serostatus was positive in only six AZD1222 recipients. Unmutated variant regions are reportedly the target of nearly half of TCRs that are spike-specific.

CDR1 and CDR2 from the germline V gene are KGHSH and LQKENI. Trimming removed 2 bases from V and 4 bases from J; junction bases left unmatched: 6. This CDR3 spans 16 amino acids. Of note for this clone: Its antigen is still unknown.

The protocol was immunoSEQ multiplex PCR, while the TCRdb copy is restricted to in-frame clones and leaves out a portion. The sample consists of 110,000 to 150,000 clones, approximately 93% of them appearing once. The sequence was collected from an adult in good health. The gene calls are TRBV18 and TRBJ2-7; 12 bases align to TRBD2. This specimen consisted of peripheral blood, obtained on day 0 of AZD1222 vaccination. The CDR3 sequence is CASSPSLAGGRYEQYF. The CDR3, as DNA: TGTGCCAGCTCACCATCACTAGCGGGAGGAAGGTACGAGCAGTACTTC. Supplemented by reference TRBV18 and TRBJ2-7, the full variable domain reads NAGVMQNPRHLVRRRGQEARLRCSPMKGHSHVYWYRQLPEEGLKFMVYLQKENIIDESGMPKERFSAEFPKEGPSILRIQQVVRGDSAAYFCASSPSLAGGRYEQYFGPGTRLTVT.